This entry lists 14 T cell receptor beta chains sequenced from one sample in a study of CD8 T cells in Susac syndrome. After extraction with the RNeasy kit, roughly 0.45 to 1 ug of the RNA was reverse transcribed using random hexamers. TCRdb re-derived calls from the immunoSEQ multiplex PCR reads in MiXCR, one entry per CDR3 protein. Here the sample spans approximately 150,000 distinct CDR3 sequences, around 93% being singletons. The sequenced sample was CD4+ T cells from PBMCs. These receptors came from a human donor in good health.

The chain combines TRBV2 with TRBJ2-1, with D perhaps matching TRBD2 (5 bases). The CDR3 runs to 13 residues. Germline CDR1 SNHLY, CDR2 FYNNEI. V lost 6 bases, J lost 8 bases, and 14 bases lay in between. CDR3 nucleotides: TGTGCCAGCAGGCGGGTGCAGGTCGATGAGCAGTTCTTC. It is translated as CASRRVQVDEQFF.

V is TRBV4-1 and J is TRBJ2-3; D not certain. Germline V CDR1 and CDR2: MGHRA, YSYEKL. The germline V and J ends were trimmed by 1 base and 0 bases, with 11 bases remaining between them. The CDR3 loop spans 16 amino acids. CDR3: CASSQGLSSSTDTQYF. Here the CDR3 DNA reads TGCGCCAGCAGCCAAGGTCTATCCTCTAGCACAGATACGCAGTATTTT.

The V gene is TRBV6-1, the J gene TRBJ1-1; D ambiguous. This CDR3 is built from 13 residues. Germline CDR1 and CDR2: MNHNS and SASEGT. Trimming cost V 2 bases and J 8 bases, with 12 bases left between them. CDR3 residues: CASSESEGTEAFF. Written as DNA, the CDR3 is TGTGCCAGCAGTGAATCCGAGGGAACCGAAGCTTTCTTT.

In its sample, this clonotype was seen a few times. The chain has TRBV5-1 and TRBJ2-2, with D tentatively TRBD2 (6 bases). Germline CDR1 SGHRS, CDR2 YFSETQ. The CDR3 covers 14 residues. Trimming cost V 4 bases and J 6 bases, with 13 bases left between them. Written as DNA, the CDR3 is TGCGCCAGCAGCCCGCTGGGGGGTTCCGGGGAGCTGTTTTTT. Protein: CASSPLGGSGELFF.

The chain joins TRBV20-1 to TRBJ2-3; D is tentatively TRBD1 or TRBD2 (5 bases each). V was trimmed by 5 bases and J by 2 bases, leaving 11 bases between them. This CDR3 region has 13 residues. Germline V gene sequence: CDR1 DFQATT, CDR2 SNEGSKA (reference sequence). For the CDR3, the DNA is TGCAGTGCTGGGGACGCATTCACAGATACGCAGTATTTT. Translation: CSAGDAFTDTQYF.

The chain uses TRBV9 and TRBJ2-1, with a possible D match to TRBD1 (6 bases). Germline values: CDR1 SGDLS, CDR2 YYNGEE. The CDR3 loop spans 15 amino acids. V lost 4 bases and J lost 0, with 11 bases in between. The CDR3 region is CASSPQGSSYNEQFF. The CDR3 region has the DNA TGTGCCAGCAGCCCTCAGGGGAGCTCCTACAATGAGCAGTTCTTC.

This chain uses TRBV12-5 with TRBJ2-7; 8 positions match TRBD1. The CDR3 covers 14 residues. Germline values: CDR1 LGHNT, CDR2 FRNRAP. After removal of 0 bases from V and 3 bases from J, the junction contained 1 base not matched to a gene. The CDR3 DNA reads as TGTGCTAGTGGTTTGGTAGGACAGGGCTACGAGCAGTACTTC. Translated, it gives CASGLVGQGYEQYF.

This sequence joins TRBV7-9 and TRBJ1-1; 7 bases agree with TRBD1. The germline V gene encodes CDR1 SEHNR and CDR2 FQNEAQ (reference sequence). Germline trimming cut 5 bases from V and 13 bases from J; bases unmatched to any gene: 7. This CDR3 has 11 amino acids. The DNA of the CDR3 is TGTGCCAGCAGCCTAGGAGGGGGCTTTTTCTTT. Its protein product is CASSLGGGFFF.

This chain uses TRBV3-1 with TRBJ2-7; D unresolved. The CDR3 runs 13 residues. Germline V gene data show CDR1 as LGHDT and CDR2 as YNNKEL (reference sequence). The germline V and J ends were trimmed by 5 bases and 3 bases, with 11 bases remaining between them. CDR3: CASSSGRHYEQYF. CDR3 nucleotides: TGTGCCAGCAGCTCCGGCCGACACTACGAGCAGTACTTC.

V usage is TRBV2 and J usage is TRBJ1-5; D unresolved. Trimming shortened V by 6 bases and J by 6 bases, and 15 bases separated the two germline ends. Germline CDR1 reads SNHLY; CDR2 reads FYNNEI. The CDR3 has 14 residues. The DNA for the CDR3 is TGTGCCAGCAGGCCGAGGACGGGGTCTCAGCCCCAGCATTTT. Encoded protein: CASRPRTGSQPQHF.

The chain has TRBV2 and TRBJ2-7; 9 bases fit TRBD2. The V gene end was trimmed by 7 bases and the J gene end by 3 bases; junction bases not matched to a gene: 7. Germline CDR1 and CDR2: SNHLY and FYNNEI. The CDR3 contains 14 residues. The CDR3 DNA reads TGTGCCAGCACCCTCGCGGGGGGGTTCTACGAGCAGTACTTC. Encoded protein: CASTLAGGFYEQYF. Full variable domain (remainder filled in from reference TRBV2 and TRBJ2-7): EPEVTQTPSHQVTQMGQEVILRCVPISNHLYFYWYRQILGQKVEFLVSFYNNEISEKSEIFDDQFSVERPDGSNFTLKIRSTKLEDSAMYFCASTLAGGFYEQYFGPGTRLTVT.

Only a few counts were recorded for this clonotype. The CDR3 is CASSLRGNEQFF. The DNA of the CDR3 is TGTGCCAGCAGTTTAAGGGGGAATGAGCAGTTCTTC. The rearrangement links TRBV12-3 or TRBV12-4 to TRBJ2-1, with D possibly TRBD1 on 6 matching bases. The CDR3 length is 12 residues. Trimming removed 2 bases from V and 7 bases from J, with 6 bases in between.

The chain couples TRBV7-9 to TRBJ2-1; the match to TRBD1 covers 9 bases. Germline CDR1 SEHNR, CDR2 FQNEAQ (reference sequence). CDR3 length: 15 residues. Trimming removed 5 bases from V and 7 bases from J; junction bases left unmatched: 9. The CDR3 DNA is TGTGCCAGCAGCCGAAAGGGACAGGGTGTGAATGAGCAGTTCTTC. Its protein is CASSRKGQGVNEQFF.

The rearrangement links TRBV29-1 to TRBJ1-2; perhaps TRBD1 as D (5 bases). Trimming pared 2 bases from V and 4 bases from J, leaving 14 bases between. The CDR3 totals 14 residues. CDR1 SQVTM and CDR2 ANQGSEA come from the germline V gene. The CDR3 sequence is CSVETPAGLYGYTF. In DNA, the CDR3 is TGCAGCGTTGAAACCCCGGCAGGGCTCTATGGCTACACCTTC.